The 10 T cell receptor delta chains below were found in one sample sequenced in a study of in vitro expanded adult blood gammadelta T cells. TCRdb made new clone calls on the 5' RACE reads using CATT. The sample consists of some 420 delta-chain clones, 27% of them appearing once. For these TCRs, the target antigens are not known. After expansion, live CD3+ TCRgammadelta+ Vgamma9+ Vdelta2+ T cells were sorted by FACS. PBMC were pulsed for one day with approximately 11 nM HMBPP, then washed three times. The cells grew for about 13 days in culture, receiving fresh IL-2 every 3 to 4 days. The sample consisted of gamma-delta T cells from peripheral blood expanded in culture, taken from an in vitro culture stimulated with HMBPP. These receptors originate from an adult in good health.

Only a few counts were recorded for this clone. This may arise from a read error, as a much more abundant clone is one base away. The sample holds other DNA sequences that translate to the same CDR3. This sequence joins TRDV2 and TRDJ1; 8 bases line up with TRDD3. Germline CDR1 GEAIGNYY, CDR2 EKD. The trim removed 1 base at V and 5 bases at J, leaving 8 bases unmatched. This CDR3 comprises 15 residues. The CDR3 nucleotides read TGTGCCTGTGACACTGTTACTGGGGGGACTGATAAACTCATCTTT. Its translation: CACDTVTGGTDKLIF.

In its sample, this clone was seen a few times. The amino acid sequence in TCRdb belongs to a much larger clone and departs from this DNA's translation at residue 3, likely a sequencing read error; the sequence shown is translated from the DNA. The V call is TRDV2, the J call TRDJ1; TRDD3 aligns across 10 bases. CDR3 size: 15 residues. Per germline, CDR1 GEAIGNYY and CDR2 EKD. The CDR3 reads CARDRLGDRSDKLIF. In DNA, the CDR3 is TGTGCCCGTGATCGCCTGGGGGATAGGTCCGATAAACTCATCTTT.

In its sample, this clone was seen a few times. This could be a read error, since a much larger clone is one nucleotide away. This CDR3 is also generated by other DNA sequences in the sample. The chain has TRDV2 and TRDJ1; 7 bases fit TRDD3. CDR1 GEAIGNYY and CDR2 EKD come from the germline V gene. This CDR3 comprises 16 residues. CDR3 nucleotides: TGTGCCTGTGACACCTTACTGGGGCCGAACACTGATAAACTCATCTTT. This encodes CACDTLLGPNTDKLIF.

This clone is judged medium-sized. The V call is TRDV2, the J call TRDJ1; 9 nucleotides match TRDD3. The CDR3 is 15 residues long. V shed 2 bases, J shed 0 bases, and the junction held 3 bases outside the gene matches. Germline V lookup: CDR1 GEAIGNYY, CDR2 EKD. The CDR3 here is CACDKLGEHTDKLIF. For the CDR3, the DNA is TGTGCCTGTGACAAACTGGGGGAGCACACCGATAAACTCATCTTT.

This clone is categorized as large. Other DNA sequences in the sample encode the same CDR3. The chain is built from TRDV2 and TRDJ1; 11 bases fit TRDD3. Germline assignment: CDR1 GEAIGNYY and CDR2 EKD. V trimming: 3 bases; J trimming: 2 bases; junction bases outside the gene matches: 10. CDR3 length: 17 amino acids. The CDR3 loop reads CACDGLGGGYATDKLIF. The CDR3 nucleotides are TGTGCCTGTGACGGCCTTGGTGGGGGATACGCGACCGATAAACTCATCTTT.

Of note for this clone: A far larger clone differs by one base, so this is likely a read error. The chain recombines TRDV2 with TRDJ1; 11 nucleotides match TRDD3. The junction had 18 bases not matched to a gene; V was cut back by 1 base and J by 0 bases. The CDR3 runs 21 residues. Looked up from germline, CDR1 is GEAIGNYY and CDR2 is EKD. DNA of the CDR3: TGTGCCTGTGACACGCCCTTTCTGGGGGATACAAAGCGGGAGGACACCGATAAACTCATCTTT. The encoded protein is CACDTPFLGDTKREDTDKLIF.

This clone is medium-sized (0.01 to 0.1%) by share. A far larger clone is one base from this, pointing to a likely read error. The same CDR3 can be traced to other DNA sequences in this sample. The CDR3 DNA is TGTGCCTGTGACTCCGTAAGGGGGATAGGAAAGTACACAGATAAACTCATCTTT. It specifies CACDSVRGIGKYTDKLIF. The V gene is TRDV2, the J gene TRDJ1; 8 positions match TRDD3. The CDR3 spans 18 residues. The germline V gene encodes CDR1 GEAIGNYY and CDR2 EKD.

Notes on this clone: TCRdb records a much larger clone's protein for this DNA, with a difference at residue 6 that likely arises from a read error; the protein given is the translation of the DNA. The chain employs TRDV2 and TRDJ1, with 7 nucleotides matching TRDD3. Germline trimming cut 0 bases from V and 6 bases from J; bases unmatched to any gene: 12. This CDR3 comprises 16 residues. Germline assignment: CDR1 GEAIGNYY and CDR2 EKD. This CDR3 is CACDTVGWGQLNKLIF. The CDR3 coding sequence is TGTGCCTGTGACACCGTTGGCTGGGGGCAACTTAATAAACTCATCTTT.

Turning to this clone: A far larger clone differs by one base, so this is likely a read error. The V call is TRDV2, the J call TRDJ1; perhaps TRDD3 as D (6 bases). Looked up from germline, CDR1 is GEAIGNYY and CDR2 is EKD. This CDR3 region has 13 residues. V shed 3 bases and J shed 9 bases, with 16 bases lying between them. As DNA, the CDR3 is TGTGCCTGTGACCGAATGGGGATTAGGGAACTCATCTTT. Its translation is CACDRMGIRELIF.

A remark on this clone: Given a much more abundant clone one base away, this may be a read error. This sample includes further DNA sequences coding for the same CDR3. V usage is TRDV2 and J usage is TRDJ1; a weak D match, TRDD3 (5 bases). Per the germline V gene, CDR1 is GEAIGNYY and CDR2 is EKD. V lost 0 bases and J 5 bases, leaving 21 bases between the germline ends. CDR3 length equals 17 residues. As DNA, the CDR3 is TGTGCCTGTGACACCGTTGCTCCAATTCAAGATACTGATAAACTCATCTTT. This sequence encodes CACDTVAPIQDTDKLIF.